The sequence of this T cell receptor beta chain was determined in a study of cytomegalovirus exposure and HLA in healthy donors. Across the whole study: Falling in the Caucasian-associated ancestry cluster were 80% to 85% of under 450 genotyped donors.

The PCR was carried out with 60 Vbeta primers and 13 Jbeta primers. Sequencing used immunoSEQ multiplex PCR; TCRdb keeps in-frame clones, though not all of them. Of 150,000 or so clones listed, over 60% are singletons. The CDR3 totals 18 residues. In germline, CDR1 is SNHLY, CDR2 FYNNEI. V dropped 1 base and J dropped 1; count of bases not matched to a gene: 12. The sample comprised PBMCs. This chain uses TRBV2 with TRBJ1-2, with 7 bases identical to TRBD1. The clonotype was recovered from a man aged 45-60 years in good health and CMV-seropositive. CDR3 sequence reads: CASSEGSFGTDFNYGYTF. The CDR3 DNA follows: TGTGCCAGCAGTGAAGGAAGTTTCGGGACAGATTTTAACTATGGCTACACCTTC.